One sample yielded the 27 T cell receptor beta chains listed below, sequenced in a study of blood T cell repertoires in COVID-19 (dated by TCRdb to 2019 to 2021). The method was the immunoSEQ multiplex PCR assay. TCRdb obtained this table from immuneACCESS and retained in-frame rearrangements with V and J assigned. These tables miss some clones; where compared with another copy, unresolved V genes account for less than half of the shortfall, and the remainder is unexplained. Counted in this sample were about 110,000 clones; approximately 80% of them appeared once. The ten largest clonotypes hold nearly 0.85% of the sample. The sequenced material came from peripheral blood. All receptors come from a woman aged 70-85 years with acute or convalescent COVID-19.

The chain has TRBV21-1 and TRBJ1-4; TRBD1 is the table's D call, not checked against the DNA. TRBV21-1 is a known pseudogene. The CDR3 contains 14 residues. CDR3 nucleotides: TGTGCCAGCAGATTACAGGGAACTAATGAAAAACTGTTTTTT. Its translation is CASRLQGTNEKLFF.

This chain connects TRBV9 to TRBJ2-1; 8 nucleotides align to TRBD1. From germline, CDR1 is SGDLS and CDR2 YYNGEE. The CDR3 is 16 amino acids. Germline trimming cut 1 base from V and 2 bases from J; bases unmatched to any gene: 5. CDR3 nucleotides: TGTGCCAGCAGCGTACTGACAGGGGACACCTACAATGAGCAGTTCTTC. Translated: CASSVLTGDTYNEQFF. The variable domain in full, with the rest retrieved from reference TRBV9 and TRBJ2-1, is DSGVTQTPKHLITATGQRVTLRCSPRSGDLSVYWYQQSLDQGLQFLIQYYNGEERAKGNILERFSAQQFPDLHSELNLSSLELGDSALYFCASSVLTGDTYNEQFFGPGTRLTVL.

The chain uses TRBV7-8 and TRBJ2-5; 7 bases map to TRBD1. CDR1 is SGHVS, CDR2 FQNEAQ, per germline. The CDR3 covers 14 residues. Germline trimming cut 8 bases from V and 4 bases from J; bases unmatched to any gene: 10. The CDR3 DNA is TGTGCCAGCCGCCCTACTGCAGGGGGAGAGACCCAGTACTTC. This translates into CASRPTAGGETQYF.

This clone appeared a single time. The chain links TRBV4-1 to TRBJ2-1; 8 bases match TRBD2. From germline, CDR1 is MGHRA and CDR2 YSYEKL. The length of the CDR3 is 14 residues. The trim removed 1 base at V and 8 bases at J, leaving 4 bases unmatched. This CDR3 reads CASSQAGGRDEQFF. The CDR3 DNA follows: TGCGCCAGCAGCCAAGCGGGAGGGCGGGATGAGCAGTTCTTC.

Concerning this clone: Other DNA sequences in this specimen translate into the identical CDR3. V usage is TRBV5-1 and J usage is TRBJ1-3; a possible D gene is TRBD1 (6 bases). The CDR3 is 14 residues long. Germline V gives CDR1 SGHRS, CDR2 YFSETQ. The V and J ends lost 5 bases and 2 bases respectively, with 11 bases between them. Here the CDR3 DNA reads TGCGCCAGCAGTTCATCAGGGGCTGGAAACACCATATATTTT. It codes for CASSSSGAGNTIYF.

This chain links TRBV13 with TRBJ1-2; the match to TRBD1 covers 9 bases. The CDR3 sequence is 17 residues long. V shed 0 bases, J shed 7 bases, and the junction held 12 bases outside the gene matches. Germline-derived CDR1 and CDR2 are PRHDT and FYEKMQ (reference sequence). The CDR3 loop is CASSLGPPGQGLGGYTF. The DNA of the CDR3 is TGTGCCAGCAGCTTAGGTCCCCCGGGACAGGGATTAGGTGGCTACACCTTC. The full variable domain, completed using reference TRBV13 and TRBJ1-2, is AAGVIQSPRHLIKEKRETATLKCYPIPRHDTVYWYQQGPGQDPQFLISFYEKMQSDKGSIPDRFSAQQFSDYHSELNMSSLELGDSALYFCASSLGPPGQGLGGYTFGSGTRLTVV.

The chain recombines TRBV6-1 with TRBJ1-5; unclear D gene. The CDR3 has 16 amino acids. Germline lookup yields CDR1 MNHNS and CDR2 SASEGT. V lost 0 bases to trimming and J lost 0 bases, with 9 bases between them. CDR3 in amino acids: CASSEAIVYSNQPQHF. Written as DNA, the CDR3 is TGTGCCAGCAGTGAAGCGATAGTTTATAGCAATCAGCCCCAGCATTTT.

V usage is TRBV7-2 and J usage is TRBJ2-1, with a weak D call TRBD2 (5 bases). From germline, CDR1 is SGHTA and CDR2 FQGNSA. V lost 1 base and J 9 bases, leaving 16 bases between the germline ends. This CDR3 has 15 residues. The CDR3 DNA reads TGTGCCAGCAGCTTAGATAATAGTAGGGAGAGTGAGCAGTTCTTC. This gives the protein CASSLDNSRESEQFF. Filled out from reference TRBV7-2 and TRBJ2-1, the complete variable domain reads GAGVSQSPSNKVTEKGKDVELRCDPISGHTALYWYRQSLGQGLEFLIYFQGNSAPDKSGLPSDRFSAERTGGSVSTLTIQRTQQEDSAVYLCASSLDNSRESEQFFGPGTRLTVL.

The rearrangement links TRBV7-9 to TRBJ2-3; no clear D gene. This CDR3 spans 12 amino acids. V gave up 5 bases and J gave up 10 bases, with 13 bases separating them. Germline loops: CDR1 SEHNR, CDR2 FQNEAQ (reference sequence). CDR3 nucleotide sequence: TGTGCCAGCAGCCGCGACGGGTACGCGCAGTATTTT. It encodes CASSRDGYAQYF. The full variable domain, with the rest looked up from reference TRBV7-9 and TRBJ2-3, is DTGVSQNPRHKITKRGQNVTFRCDPISEHNRLYWYRQTLGQGPEFLTYFQNEAQLEKSRLLSDRFSAERPKGSFSTLEIQRTEQGDSAMYLCASSRDGYAQYFGPGTRLTVL.

The chain couples TRBV7-8 to TRBJ2-7; D uncertain. Germline V gene sequence: CDR1 SGHVS, CDR2 FQNEAQ. This CDR3 contains 15 residues. The ends were cut back, 6 bases at V and 1 base at J, with 16 bases in the middle. CDR3 amino acids: CASSPLTSISYEQYF. The CDR3 DNA sequence: TGTGCCAGCAGTCCCCTTACTTCAATATCCTACGAGCAGTACTTC.

This clone has just a few counts. The chain has TRBV2 and TRBJ2-3; D perhaps matches TRBD2 (6 bases). V was shortened by 11 bases and J by 0 bases, with 12 bases between the two germline ends. The CDR3 totals 13 residues. Germline CDR1 and CDR2: SNHLY and FYNNEI. The DNA for the CDR3 is TGTGCCTCATCGGGGACTAGCACAGATACGCAGTATTTT. Protein sequence: CASSGTSTDTQYF.

This chain joins TRBV12-3 or TRBV12-4 and TRBJ1-2, with 7 bases identical to TRBD1. The CDR3 spans 13 residues. The V gene end was trimmed by 5 bases and the J gene end by 7 bases; junction bases not matched to a gene: 7. This CDR3 is CASSLQGNLGYTF. In DNA form, the CDR3 reads TGTGCCAGCAGTCTACAGGGGAACCTTGGCTACACCTTC.

In its sample, this clone was seen a few times. The chain has TRBV2 and TRBJ2-7, with unresolved D. This CDR3 is built from 12 residues. Between the trimmed V and J ends, which lost 8 bases and 3 bases, there was a span of 11 bases. Germline loops: CDR1 SNHLY, CDR2 FYNNEI. The CDR3, as DNA: TGTGCCAGCCAGAGTGACATCTACGAGCAGTACTTC. As protein: CASQSDIYEQYF.

This clone was counted a few times. The genes are TRBV30 and TRBJ1-6; 7 bases align to TRBD1. The length of the CDR3 is 13 residues. The ends lost 8 bases at V and 4 bases at J; junction bases unmatched: 5. Germline V gene data show CDR1 as GTSNPN and CDR2 as SVGIG (reference sequence). CDR3 protein: CAAAGQYNSPLHF. The CDR3 region has the DNA TGTGCCGCCGCGGGACAGTATAATTCACCCCTCCACTTT.

The rearrangement uses TRBV6-5 and TRBJ2-5, with D maybe TRBD1 (5 bases). This CDR3 comprises 15 residues. V lost 7 bases and J lost 2, with 17 bases in between. Germline CDR1 MNHEY, CDR2 SVGAGI. The CDR3 spells CASTTHPRAQETQYF. The CDR3 region has the DNA TGTGCCAGCACCACCCACCCCAGGGCGCAAGAGACCCAGTACTTC.

This rearrangement joins TRBV28 to TRBJ1-6; 9 bases line up with TRBD1. In germline, CDR1 is MDHEN, CDR2 SYDVKM. After removal of 4 bases from V and 7 bases from J, the junction contained 2 bases not matched to a gene. This CDR3 is built from 14 residues. The CDR3 DNA is TGTGCCAGCAGTTGGACAGGGGACAATTCACCCCTCCACTTT. The encoded protein is CASSWTGDNSPLHF.

The chain couples TRBV19 to TRBJ2-3, with TRBD2 matching over 10 bases. The CDR3 length is 14 residues. Germline assignment: CDR1 LNHDA and CDR2 SQIVND (reference sequence). V was clipped by 5 bases and J by 3 bases; unmatched bases: 2. The CDR3 nucleotides read TGTGCCAGTAGTCAGCGGGGGGGTACAGATACGCAGTATTTT. Translating gives CASSQRGGTDTQYF.

The rearrangement joins TRBV25-1 to TRBJ1-1; no clear D. CDR3 length: 13 residues. The V end was cut by 9 bases, the J end by 0 bases, with 11 bases between. Germline V gene sequence: CDR1 MGHDK, CDR2 SYGVNS. The CDR3 region has the DNA TGTGCCAGTGTGCGAGGCATGAACACTGAAGCTTTCTTT. Protein product: CASVRGMNTEAFF.

This rearrangement joins TRBV16 to TRBJ1-2; unclear D gene. Germline V gene data show CDR1 as KGHSY and CDR2 as FQNENV. CDR3 length equals 14 residues. Trimming removed 0 bases from V and 4 bases from J, with 9 bases in between. CDR3 sequence: CASSQSAEGYGYTF. Written as DNA, the CDR3 is TGTGCCAGCAGCCAATCGGCGGAAGGCTATGGCTACACCTTC.

The rearrangement links TRBV6-5 to TRBJ2-7; weak D call: TRBD1 (5 bases). This CDR3 is 14 amino acids long. The V end was cut by 6 bases, the J end by 2 bases, with 14 bases between. Germline CDR1 MNHEY, CDR2 SVGAGI. DNA for the CDR3: TGTGCCAGCAGGGAGCAGACAGACGCCTACGAGCAGTACTTC. Its translation: CASREQTDAYEQYF.

The V call is TRBV30, the J call TRBJ2-7; 8 positions agree with TRBD1. V shed 3 bases, J shed 9 bases, and the junction held 13 bases outside the gene matches. In germline, CDR1 is GTSNPN, CDR2 SVGIG (reference sequence). CDR3 length: 14 amino acids. The CDR3, as DNA: TGTGCCTGGAGCCGAGGCAGGGGGCAAGAGGGGCAGTACTTC. It codes for CAWSRGRGQEGQYF. The full variable domain, completed using reference TRBV30 and TRBJ2-7, is SQTIHQWPATLVQPVGSPLSLECTVEGTSNPNLYWYRQAAGRGLQLLFYSVGIGQISSEVPQNLSASRPQDRQFILSSKKLLLSDSGFYLCAWSRGRGQEGQYFGPGTRLTVT.

CDR3 in amino acids: CASTGPTGELFF. CDR3 sequence (DNA): TGTGCCAGCACAGGCCCCACCGGGGAGCTGTTTTTT. This chain uses TRBV6-5 with TRBJ2-2, with D hard to call. V shed 7 bases and J shed 4 bases, with 7 bases lying between them. The CDR3 extends over 12 amino acids. The V gene's germline CDR1 is MNHEY and CDR2 SVGAGI.

This chain uses TRBV20-1 with TRBJ1-6, with 8 bases lining up with TRBD1. The V and J ends lost 3 bases and 7 bases, in that order; junction bases with no gene match: 8. CDR1 and CDR2 (germline): DFQATT, SNEGSKA (reference sequence). The CDR3 loop spans 15 amino acids. The CDR3 DNA is TGCAGTGCTAGTGGGACAGGTTCCCAAAATTCACCCCTCCACTTT. It yields the protein CSASGTGSQNSPLHF.

The V gene is TRBV19, the J gene TRBJ1-5; the match to TRBD1 covers 7 bases. The junction had 8 bases not matched to a gene; V was cut back by 5 bases and J by 7 bases. This CDR3 has 14 amino acids. Germline CDR1 and CDR2: LNHDA and SQIVND (reference sequence). The CDR3 protein is CASSAQGQGQPQHF. The DNA of the CDR3 is TGTGCCAGTAGTGCACAGGGGCAGGGACAGCCCCAGCATTTT.

Only one count was recorded for this clone. The CDR3 DNA follows: TGTGCCAGCAGGGGACAGGGGGTTGATCAGCCCCAGCATTTT. Protein: CASRGQGVDQPQHF. This chain links TRBV6-5 with TRBJ1-5, with 11 bases lining up with TRBD1. In germline, CDR1 is MNHEY, CDR2 SVGAGI. CDR3 size: 14 residues. J was trimmed by 5 bases and V by 6 bases; bases with no gene match: 3.

For the CDR3, the DNA is TGTGCCAGCAGCCCGGGGACAGGGTGGGTTCGGGATGAGCAGTTCTTC. This codes for CASSPGTGWVRDEQFF. The chain uses TRBV5-8 and TRBJ2-1, with 9 bases matching TRBD1. After removal of 4 bases from V and 8 bases from J, the junction contained 13 bases not matched to a gene. Germline CDR1 reads SGHTS; CDR2 reads YDEGEE. The CDR3 sequence is 16 residues long.

CDR3 amino acids: CASSQSQGRGEKLFF. DNA of the CDR3: TGTGCCAGCAGCCAGTCCCAGGGAAGAGGAGAAAAACTGTTTTTT. The gene calls are TRBV6-5 and TRBJ1-4; D possibly corresponds to TRBD1 (5 bases). V was pared by 6 bases and J by 8 bases, with 19 bases between. The germline CDR1 and CDR2 sequences are MNHEY and SVGAGI. CDR3 length equals 15 residues.